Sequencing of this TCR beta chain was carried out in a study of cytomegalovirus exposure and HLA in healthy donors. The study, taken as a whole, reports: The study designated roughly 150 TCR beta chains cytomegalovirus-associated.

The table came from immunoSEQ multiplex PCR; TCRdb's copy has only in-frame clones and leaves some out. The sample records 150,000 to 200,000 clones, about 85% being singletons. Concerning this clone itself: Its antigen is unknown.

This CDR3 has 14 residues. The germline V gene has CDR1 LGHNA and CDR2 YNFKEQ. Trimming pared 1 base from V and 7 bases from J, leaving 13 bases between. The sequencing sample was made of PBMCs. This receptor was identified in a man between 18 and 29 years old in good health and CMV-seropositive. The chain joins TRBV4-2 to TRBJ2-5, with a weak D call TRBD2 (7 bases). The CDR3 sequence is CASSQAGGGTTQYF. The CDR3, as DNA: TGTGCCAGCAGCCAAGCGGGGGGCGGGACGACCCAGTACTTC.